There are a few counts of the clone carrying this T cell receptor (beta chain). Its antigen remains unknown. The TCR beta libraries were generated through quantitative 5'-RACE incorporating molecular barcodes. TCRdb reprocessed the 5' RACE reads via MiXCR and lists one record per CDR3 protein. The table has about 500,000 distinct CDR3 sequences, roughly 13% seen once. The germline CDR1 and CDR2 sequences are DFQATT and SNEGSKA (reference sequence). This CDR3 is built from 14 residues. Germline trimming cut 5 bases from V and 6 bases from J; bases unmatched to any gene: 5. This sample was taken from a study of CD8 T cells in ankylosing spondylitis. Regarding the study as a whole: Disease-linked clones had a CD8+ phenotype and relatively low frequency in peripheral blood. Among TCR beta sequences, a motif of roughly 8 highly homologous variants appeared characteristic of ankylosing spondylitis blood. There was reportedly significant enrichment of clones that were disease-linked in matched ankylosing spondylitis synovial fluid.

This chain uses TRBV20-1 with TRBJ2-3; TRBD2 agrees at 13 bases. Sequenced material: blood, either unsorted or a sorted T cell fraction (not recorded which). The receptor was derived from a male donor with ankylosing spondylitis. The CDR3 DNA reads TGCAGTGCTCACACTAGCGGGAGGGTGGATACGCAGTATTTT. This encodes CSAHTSGRVDTQYF.